The 22 T cell receptor beta chains in this list originate from one sample, sequenced in a study of blood T cells in healthy people across ages. Combining a sample-barcoded 5' primer with a J-beta primer mix, a second PCR ran for roughly 7 to 12 cycles. Each CDR3 protein gets one entry after TCRdb re-called the 5' RACE reads with MiXCR. The sample holds fewer than 700,000 distinct CDR3 sequences, around two fifths seen once. Sequencing used blood. The source is a man at least 80 years old in good health.

The chain combines TRBV20-1 with TRBJ2-2; 10 bases are shared with TRBD2. This CDR3 is 14 amino acids long. Trimming cost V 3 bases and J 6 bases; bases outside gene matches: 4. Germline V gene data show CDR1 as DFQATT and CDR2 as SNEGSKA (reference sequence). Here the CDR3 reads CSASSGGSSGELFF. In DNA form, the CDR3 reads TGCAGTGCTAGTAGCGGGGGGAGTTCCGGGGAGCTGTTTTTT.

Note on this clonotype: This could be a read error, since a much larger clone is one nucleotide away. The missing conserved phenylalanine or tryptophan at the end of this CDR3 makes a read error likely. The chain is built from TRBV5-1 and TRBJ2-5; tentative D call: TRBD2 (6 bases). There are 13 residues in the CDR3. CDR1 is SGHRS, CDR2 YFSETQ, per germline. Trimming left V 4 bases short and J 2 bases short, with 9 bases between. The CDR3 DNA sequence: TGCGCCAGCAGCAGGGGACTTCAAGAGACCCAGTACATC. This encodes CASSRGLQETQYI.

In regard to this clonotype: Given a much more abundant clone one base away, this may be a read error. This rearrangement joins TRBV7-2 to TRBJ1-1, with D perhaps matching TRBD1 (5 bases). CDR3 size: 16 residues. Per the germline V gene, CDR1 is SGHTA and CDR2 is FQGNSA. CDR3 residues: CASSNNWGGRNTEVFF. The CDR3 region has the DNA TGTGCCAGCAGCAACAATTGGGGCGGAAGGAACACTGAAGTTTTCTTT.

This clonotype was recorded a few times. The chain employs TRBV6-2 or TRBV6-3 and TRBJ2-3; D gene uncertain. CDR1 is MNHEY, CDR2 SVGEGT, per germline. The CDR3 is 14 amino acids. The V gene lost 10 bases and the J gene lost 2 bases, with 16 bases spanning the gap. CDR3 bases: TGTGCCACCGGCGGAGACTCCTCCACAGATACGCAGTATTTT. Protein sequence: CATGGDSSTDTQYF.

The V gene is TRBV7-2, the J gene TRBJ1-1; no clear D. With 1 base removed from V and 3 bases from J, the gap between germline ends came to 12 bases. This CDR3 contains 15 residues. Germline-derived CDR1 and CDR2 are SGHTA and FQGNSA. The CDR3 sequence is CASSLVGSRDTEAFF. CDR3 nucleotide sequence: TGTGCCAGCAGCTTAGTGGGGAGCCGGGACACTGAAGCTTTCTTT.

Many counts were recorded for this clonotype. The rearrangement links TRBV6-4 to TRBJ1-5; TRBD1 is a possible D gene (5 bases). Germline V gene lookup returns CDR1 MRHNA and CDR2 SNTAGT. This CDR3 is 15 amino acids long. Trimming shortened V by 4 bases and J by 1 base, and 11 bases separated the two germline ends. The CDR3 region has the DNA TGTGCCAGCAGTGGGGACGGAACGAGCAATCAGCCCCAGCATTTT. This translates into CASSGDGTSNQPQHF.

A few counts support this clonotype. The rearrangement uses TRBV20-1 and TRBJ2-7; 7 positions match TRBD1. This CDR3 contains 15 residues. The trim removed 6 bases at V and 2 bases at J, leaving 13 bases unmatched. CDR1 and CDR2 (germline): DFQATT, SNEGSKA (reference sequence). CDR3 region: CSAFPRDRQTYEQYF. For the CDR3, the DNA is TGCAGTGCGTTTCCCCGGGACAGACAAACCTACGAGCAGTACTTC.

This rearrangement joins TRBV7-2 to TRBJ1-2; perhaps TRBD1 as D (5 bases). V lost 7 bases, J lost 4 bases, and 10 bases lay in between. CDR1 and CDR2 (germline): SGHTA, FQGNSA. The CDR3 is 12 residues long. CDR3: CASTHDSYGYTF. As DNA, the CDR3 is TGTGCCAGCACCCACGACAGCTATGGCTACACCTTC.

This rearrangement joins TRBV7-9 to TRBJ2-4, with 8 bases identical to TRBD1. Judging by the DNA end, TRBJ2-7 fits better; the J call may be wrong. Germline loops: CDR1 SEHNR, CDR2 FQNEAQ (reference sequence). This CDR3 is built from 13 residues. CDR3 nucleotides: TGTGCCAGCAGCTTGGGACAGGACATCGAGCAGTACTTC. This sequence encodes CASSLGQDIEQYF.

For this clonotype: Being one base from a much bigger clone, this may be a read error. V is TRBV5-1 and J is TRBJ2-7; 10 nucleotides match TRBD2. Germline lookup yields CDR1 SGHRS and CDR2 YFSETQ. The CDR3 spans 17 residues. V was clipped by 2 bases and J by 0 bases; unmatched bases: 8. The DNA of the CDR3 is TGCGCCAGCAGCTTTGACGGGGCTAGCGGGAGCTCCTACGAGCAGTACTTC. This sequence encodes CASSFDGASGSSYEQYF.

This chain uses TRBV30 with TRBJ2-1, with D tentatively TRBD2 (6 bases). The CDR3 totals 13 residues. Germline loops: CDR1 GTSNPN, CDR2 SVGIG (reference sequence). Trimming stripped 4 bases from V and 9 bases from J, with 16 bases between. CDR3 in DNA: TGTGCCTGGACCCCGACTAGGTTGGGTGAGCAGTTCTTC. Its protein is CAWTPTRLGEQFF.

Note on this clonotype: A much larger clone sits a single nucleotide away, making a read error possible. The chain combines TRBV29-1 with TRBJ2-7, with 7 bases that match TRBD1. The germline V gene has CDR1 SQVTM and CDR2 ANQGSEA. The CDR3 length is 14 residues. The junction had 11 bases not matched to a gene; V was cut back by 2 bases and J by 7 bases. CDR3 amino acids: CSVESGQLYNEQYF. Here the CDR3 DNA reads TGCAGCGTTGAATCGGGACAGTTATACAATGAGCAGTACTTC.

The chain combines TRBV6-4 with TRBJ2-7; D not resolved. Germline CDR1 and CDR2: MRHNA and SNTAGT. Between the trimmed V and J ends, which lost 3 bases and 0 bases, there was a span of 12 bases. The CDR3 is 15 residues long. CDR3 in amino acids: CASSEFASSSYEQYF. The CDR3 nucleotides are TGTGCCAGCAGTGAATTTGCAAGTAGCTCCTACGAGCAGTACTTC.

There are a few counts of this clonotype. This chain connects TRBV27 to TRBJ2-7; D gene ambiguous. The V gene lost 4 bases and the J gene lost 6 bases, with 7 bases spanning the gap. The CDR3 has 11 amino acids. CDR1 and CDR2 (germline): MNHEY, SMNVEV (reference sequence). Here the CDR3 DNA reads TGTGCCAGCAGTTGGCTAGGCGAGCAGTACTTC. Encoded protein: CASSWLGEQYF.

The rearrangement joins TRBV10-3 to TRBJ2-3; 7 nucleotides agree with TRBD1. Germline-derived CDR1 and CDR2 are ENHRY and SYGVKD. The trim removed 7 bases at V and 2 bases at J, leaving 9 bases unmatched. The CDR3 consists of 15 residues. The CDR3 loop is CAIKDGTVSTDTQYF. CDR3 bases: TGTGCCATCAAAGACGGGACAGTCTCCACAGATACGCAGTATTTT.

The rearrangement uses TRBV27 and TRBJ2-5, with a weak D call TRBD1 (5 bases). The V gene lost 2 bases and the J gene lost 0 bases, with 10 bases spanning the gap. CDR3 length: 15 residues. Germline CDR1 and CDR2: MNHEY and SMNVEV (reference sequence). Here the CDR3 reads CASSLGAPYQETQYF. The CDR3 bases are TGTGCCAGCAGTTTAGGGGCCCCGTACCAAGAGACCCAGTACTTC.

V is TRBV20-1 and J is TRBJ2-3; D is ambiguous. The CDR3 totals 14 residues. Germline CDR1 and CDR2: DFQATT and SNEGSKA (reference sequence). V was clipped by 6 bases and J by 0 bases, with 13 bases between them. The CDR3 is CSATRAPSTDTQYF. The CDR3 DNA reads as TGCAGTGCCACCCGGGCCCCAAGCACAGATACGCAGTATTTT.

Only a few counts were recorded for this clonotype. This chain links TRBV6-4 with TRBJ2-7; 8 nucleotides agree with TRBD1. The CDR3 is 17 residues long. After removal of 3 bases from V and 0 bases from J, the junction contained 10 bases not matched to a gene. Germline V CDR1 and CDR2: MRHNA, SNTAGT. The CDR3 region is CASSERRETGDSYEQYF. CDR3 coding DNA: TGTGCCAGCAGTGAAAGGAGGGAGACAGGGGACTCCTACGAGCAGTACTTC.

The table lists this clonotype with a few counts. This rearrangement joins TRBV29-1 to TRBJ2-1, with 8 positions matching TRBD2. CDR1 is SQVTM and CDR2 is ANQGSEA in the germline V gene. J lost 4 bases, V lost 4 bases, and 12 bases had no gene match. CDR3 length: 16 residues. The CDR3 region is CSVVSAGGPGYNEQFF. As DNA, the CDR3 is TGCAGCGTTGTTTCGGCGGGAGGTCCGGGATACAATGAGCAGTTCTTC.

The genes are TRBV7-2 and TRBJ2-7, with 10 bases lining up with TRBD1. CDR3 size: 14 residues. V dropped 5 bases and J dropped 5; count of bases not matched to a gene: 6. Looked up from germline, CDR1 is SGHTA and CDR2 is FQGNSA. CDR3: CASSPRQGAHEQYF. As DNA, the CDR3 is TGTGCCAGCAGCCCGCGACAGGGGGCACACGAGCAGTACTTC. The variable domain in full, completed from reference TRBV7-2 and TRBJ2-7, reads GAGVSQSPSNKVTEKGKDVELRCDPISGHTALYWYRQSLGQGLEFLIYFQGNSAPDKSGLPSDRFSAERTGGSVSTLTIQRTQQEDSAVYLCASSPRQGAHEQYFGPGTRLTVT.

About this clonotype: A much more abundant neighbour one base away suggests this may be a read error. The V and J genes are TRBV20-1 and TRBJ1-5, with 9 bases that match TRBD1. The V gene's germline CDR1 is DFQATT and CDR2 SNEGSKA (reference sequence). The CDR3 has 17 residues. CDR3 in DNA: TGCTGTGCTAGGGGGGGACAGGGAGTCGACGGCAATCAGCCCCAGCATTTT. This translates into CCARGGQGVDGNQPQHF.

The chain uses TRBV7-9 and TRBJ2-5, with a tentative D call TRBD1 (5 bases). Per germline, CDR1 SEHNR and CDR2 FQNEAQ (reference sequence). Trimming took off 1 base at V and 12 bases at J, with 15 bases between the two ends. The CDR3 runs to 13 residues. The CDR3 reads CASSLDGWGAEYF. The CDR3 DNA reads TGTGCCAGCAGCTTAGATGGTTGGGGCGCCGAGTACTTC.